Reported below is one T cell receptor beta chain. V shed 5 bases and J 5 bases; nucleotides not matched to a gene: 4. The CDR3 is made up of 14 amino acids. Germline CDR1 and CDR2: LGHDT and YNNKEL (reference sequence). Authors' analysis steps: Amplifying reference gene primers gave estimates of nucleated cell counts. The assay was immunoSEQ multiplex PCR, and TCRdb's table has in-frame clones only and misses some. Clone size and V and J calls were adopted from that table, with D and trimming inferred from the DNA. The sample has some 150,000 clones, roughly 79% seen once. The record originates from a study of blood T cell repertoires in COVID-19. On the study more broadly: The United States, Italy and Spain provided the acute and convalescent COVID-19 samples.

This TCR derives from a woman aged 60-75 years with active or convalescent COVID-19. Sample: peripheral blood. This chain connects TRBV3-1 (or the pseudogene TRBV3-2) to TRBJ2-5; 11 bases fit TRBD2. CDR3 loop: CASSDSGGAETQYF. CDR3 in DNA: TGTGCCAGCAGCGATAGCGGGGGGGCCGAGACCCAGTACTTC.